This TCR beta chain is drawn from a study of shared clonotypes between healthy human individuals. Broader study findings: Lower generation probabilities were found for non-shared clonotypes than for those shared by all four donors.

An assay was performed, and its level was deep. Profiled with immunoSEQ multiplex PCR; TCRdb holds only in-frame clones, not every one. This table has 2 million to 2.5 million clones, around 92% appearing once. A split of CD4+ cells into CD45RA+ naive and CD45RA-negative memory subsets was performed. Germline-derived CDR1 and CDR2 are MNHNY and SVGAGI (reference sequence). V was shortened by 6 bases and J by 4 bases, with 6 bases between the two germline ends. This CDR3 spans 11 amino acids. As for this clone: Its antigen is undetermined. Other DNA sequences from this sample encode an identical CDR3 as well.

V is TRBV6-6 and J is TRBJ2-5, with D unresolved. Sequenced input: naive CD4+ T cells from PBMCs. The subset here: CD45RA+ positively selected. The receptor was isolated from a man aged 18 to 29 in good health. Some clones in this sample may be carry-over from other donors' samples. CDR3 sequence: CASRTGETQYF. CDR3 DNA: TGTGCCAGCAGAACGGGAGAGACCCAGTACTTC.